This T cell receptor beta chain derives from a study of T cell changes during pregnancy in multiple sclerosis (dated by TCRdb to the late 2010s). About the study as a whole: Changes in the T cell repertoire over the course of pregnancy were examined in this study in women with multiple sclerosis.

Libraries were constructed by the immunoSEQ multiplex PCR assay. As stored in TCRdb, this immuneACCESS dataset retains in-frame rearrangements with V and J assigned. A fraction of the clones does not appear; measured against another copy, unresolved V genes explain less than half of the discrepancy, and the remainder lacks a known reason. The sample table contains 40,000 to 55,000 clones; only one count was recorded for approximately 92% of them. The ten largest clones take up 1% to 1.5% of the sample. Regarding this clone: The antigen it binds to is not known. Per-base quality was not reported, and no clone a single base away is much larger than it.

CDR1 MNHNS and CDR2 SASEGT were looked up in the germline V gene. V loses 1 base at its end and J loses 2 bases; junction bases beyond the gene matches: 6. There are 17 amino acids in the CDR3, from cysteine to phenylalanine inclusive. Solely the CDR3 DNA is kept, with 51 bases framed from the first base. Material: peripheral blood. Recombination joined TRBV6-1 with TRBJ2-3; 10 of the junction bases match TRBD2. The clonotype originates from a female donor with multiple sclerosis, enrolled in a pregnancy study. CDR3 protein: CASSEGLTSGYTDTQYF. The nucleotide sequence is TGTGCCAGCAGTGAAGGGTTGACTAGCGGGTACACAGATACGCAGTATTTT.